The clone carrying this TCR beta chain was picked up a small number of times. Its matching antigen is unknown. These data belong to a study of T-cell memory formation after mild COVID-19. Looking at the study overall: Largely donor-specific TCR clusters were found. Study outcomes and limitations: Nothing confirmed that second-wave clones peaking on day 37 were specific for SARS-CoV-2. Clones that contracted from day 15 to 85 were balanced CD4/CD8, while later expanders leaned CD4+. Clones which contracted sat mainly in CM and EM if CD4+, and in EMRA if CD8+.

The V gene lost 0 bases and the J gene lost 2 bases, with 8 bases spanning the gap. The CDR3 has 14 residues. MiXCR, run by TCRdb on the 5' RACE reads, gives a single entry per CDR3 protein. This table holds about 350,000 distinct CDR3 sequences, roughly 15% found once. This clonotype was sampled from a man in his late teens or twenties who had mild COVID-19 (a few samples of this study predate the infection). Cell type and time point are not known. The chain recombines TRBV12-3 or TRBV12-4 with TRBJ2-7; D unresolved. Input material: PBMCs or a T cell subset sorted from them (not recorded which). The CDR3 loop is CASSLAPQTYEQYF. Here the CDR3 DNA reads TGTGCCAGCAGTTTAGCGCCGCAGACCTACGAGCAGTACTTC.